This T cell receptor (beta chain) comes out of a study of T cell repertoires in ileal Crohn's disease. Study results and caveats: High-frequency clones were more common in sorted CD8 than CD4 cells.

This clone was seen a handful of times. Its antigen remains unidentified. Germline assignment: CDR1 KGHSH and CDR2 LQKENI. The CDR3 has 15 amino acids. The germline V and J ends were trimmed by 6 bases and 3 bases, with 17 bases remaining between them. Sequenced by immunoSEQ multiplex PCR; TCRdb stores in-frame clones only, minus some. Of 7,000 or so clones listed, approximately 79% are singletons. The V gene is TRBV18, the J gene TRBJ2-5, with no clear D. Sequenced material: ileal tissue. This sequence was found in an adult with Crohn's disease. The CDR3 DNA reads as TGTGCCAGCTCGCCATTCCCGGAGAGAGAAGAGACCCAGTACTTC. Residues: CASSPFPEREETQYF.